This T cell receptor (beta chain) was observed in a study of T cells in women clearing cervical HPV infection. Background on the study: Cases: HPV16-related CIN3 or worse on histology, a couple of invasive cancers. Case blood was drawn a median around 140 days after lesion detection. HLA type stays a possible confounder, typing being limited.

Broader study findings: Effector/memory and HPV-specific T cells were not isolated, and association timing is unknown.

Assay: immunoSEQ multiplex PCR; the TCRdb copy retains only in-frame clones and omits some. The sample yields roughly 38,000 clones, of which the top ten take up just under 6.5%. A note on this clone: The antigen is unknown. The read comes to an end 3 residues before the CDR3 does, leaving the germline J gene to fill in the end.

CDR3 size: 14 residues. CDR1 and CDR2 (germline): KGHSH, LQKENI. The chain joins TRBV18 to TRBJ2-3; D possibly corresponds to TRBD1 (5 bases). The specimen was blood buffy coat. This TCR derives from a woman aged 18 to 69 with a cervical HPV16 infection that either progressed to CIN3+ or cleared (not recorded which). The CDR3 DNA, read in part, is TGTGCCAGCTCAGGGGCAGGTTCAGAAGAGACG. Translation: CASSGAGSEET. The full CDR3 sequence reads CASSGAGSEETQYF.